Listed below are T cell receptor beta chains from one sample, sequenced in a study of cytomegalovirus exposure and HLA in healthy donors. The method was immunoSEQ multiplex PCR; TCRdb's version includes in-frame clones alone and lacks a portion of them. The table has 100,000 or so clones, approximately 76% seen once. Sample: PBMCs. These receptors came from a man in his thirties or forties in good health and CMV-seropositive. Both conserved end residues are part of each CDR3. Each record gives: D gene, V gene, clone size, J gene, CDR3 DNA, CDR3 protein. A D gene is named only where the DNA matches it firmly. Only some rows state a clone size, as once, few, many or a class for expanded clones.

d_gene: NA; v_gene: TRBV25-1; abundance: NA; j_gene: TRBJ1-2; CDR3nt: TGTGCCAGCAGTGAATGGTCAGGAACCTATGGCTACACCTTC; CDR3aa: CASSEWSGTYGYTF
d_gene: NA; v_gene: TRBV4-2; abundance: NA; j_gene: TRBJ1-1; CDR3nt: TGTGCCAGCAGCCAAGGCTATCGGGTGACTGAAGCTTTCTTT; CDR3aa: CASSQGYRVTEAFF
d_gene: NA; v_gene: TRBV7-3; abundance: NA; j_gene: TRBJ1-5; CDR3nt: TGTGCCAGCAGCTTCCACAGGGTTAGCAATCAGCCCCAGCATTTT; CDR3aa: CASSFHRVSNQPQHF
d_gene: TRBD1; v_gene: TRBV4-3; abundance: NA; j_gene: TRBJ1-3; CDR3nt: TGCGCCAGCAGCCAAGATCGGGACAGGGCCTCTGGAAACACCATATATTTT; CDR3aa: CASSQDRDRASGNTIYF
d_gene: TRBD1; v_gene: TRBV5-4; abundance: NA; j_gene: TRBJ2-7; CDR3nt: TGTGCCAGCAGCTTGGAGGGGACAGGGGCGCGGGCCTACGAGCAGTACTTC; CDR3aa: CASSLEGTGARAYEQYF
d_gene: NA; v_gene: TRBV7-9; abundance: NA; j_gene: TRBJ2-7; CDR3nt: TGTGCCAGCAGCTTAGGAGGCAACTCCTACGAGCAGTACTTC; CDR3aa: CASSLGGNSYEQYF
d_gene: NA; v_gene: TRBV5-6; abundance: NA; j_gene: TRBJ1-2; CDR3nt: TGTGCCAGCAGCGCGTGGGGGGATCCTGTATATGGCTACACCTTC; CDR3aa: CASSAWGDPVYGYTF
d_gene: TRBD1; v_gene: TRBV28; abundance: NA; j_gene: TRBJ2-5; CDR3nt: TGTGCCAGCAGTTATCCCTCCGGGACAGGGGCGACCCAGTACTTC; CDR3aa: CASSYPSGTGATQYF
d_gene: TRBD1; v_gene: TRBV27; abundance: NA; j_gene: TRBJ1-5; CDR3nt: TGTGCCAGCAGTTTGGGGACAGTCAATCAGCCCCAGCATTTT; CDR3aa: CASSLGTVNQPQHF
d_gene: TRBD1; v_gene: TRBV30; abundance: few; j_gene: TRBJ1-6; CDR3nt: TGTGCCTGGAGGACCGGGACAGGGGAAGTCTCAAGTCGCACGAGGTCGAGTTCACCCCTCCACTTT; CDR3aa: CAWRTGTGEVSSRTRSSSPLHF
d_gene: NA; v_gene: TRBV30; abundance: NA; j_gene: TRBJ2-2; CDR3nt: TGTGCCTGGAGTCTGGAGCGAATTTCCGGGGAGCTGTTTTTT; CDR3aa: CAWSLERISGELFF
d_gene: NA; v_gene: TRBV7-2; abundance: NA; j_gene: TRBJ2-1; CDR3nt: TGTGCCAGCAGCTTAGGAGTACTTCAGTTCTTC; CDR3aa: CASSLGVLQFF
d_gene: TRBD1; v_gene: TRBV5-1; abundance: NA; j_gene: TRBJ1-1; CDR3nt: TGCGCCAGCAGCCCGACAGGGTCAGCTGAAGCTTTCTTT; CDR3aa: CASSPTGSAEAFF
d_gene: TRBD1; v_gene: TRBV4-1; abundance: NA; j_gene: TRBJ2-5; CDR3nt: TGCGCCAGCAGCCTACACCGGGACAGGGGGCCCGAGACCCAGTACTTC; CDR3aa: CASSLHRDRGPETQYF
d_gene: NA; v_gene: TRBV10-3; abundance: once; j_gene: TRBJ1-2; CDR3nt: TGTGCCATCAGTGACGGGGGGAGAAACTATGGCTACACCTTC; CDR3aa: CAISDGGRNYGYTF
d_gene: TRBD2; v_gene: TRBV9; abundance: NA; j_gene: TRBJ2-7; CDR3nt: TGTGCCAGCAGCCCTTTCCCGGACCTAGCGGGAGGGTTAGATTACGAGCAGTACTTC; CDR3aa: CASSPFPDLAGGLDYEQYF
d_gene: TRBD1; v_gene: TRBV2; abundance: once; j_gene: TRBJ1-4; CDR3nt: TGTGCCAGCAGCCCACAGGGACAGGGGGCAGGACTGTTTTTT; CDR3aa: CASSPQGQGAGLFF
d_gene: NA; v_gene: TRBV5-4; abundance: NA; j_gene: TRBJ1-2; CDR3nt: TGTGCCAGCAGCTTGGACAGGGAGAACTATGGCTACACCTTC; CDR3aa: CASSLDRENYGYTF
d_gene: NA; v_gene: TRBV6-1; abundance: few; j_gene: TRBJ1-3; CDR3nt: TGTGCCAGCAGTGCGTGGGAGGAAAGCTCTGGAAACACCATATATTTT; CDR3aa: CASSAWEESSGNTIYF
d_gene: TRBD1; v_gene: TRBV19; abundance: NA; j_gene: TRBJ2-6; CDR3nt: TGTGCCAGTAGTATGAGGACAGGGGTCGGGGCCAACGTCCTGACTTTC; CDR3aa: CASSMRTGVGANVLTF
d_gene: TRBD1; v_gene: TRBV5-1; abundance: few; j_gene: TRBJ2-1; CDR3nt: TGCGCCAGCAGCGGGCCCCCGACAGGGATGTACAATGAGCAGTTCTTC; CDR3aa: CASSGPPTGMYNEQFF
d_gene: TRBD1; v_gene: TRBV6-5; abundance: few; j_gene: TRBJ2-7; CDR3nt: TGTGCCAGCAGTCAGGCCCGACAGGGCTACGAGCAGTACTTC; CDR3aa: CASSQARQGYEQYF
d_gene: NA; v_gene: TRBV19; abundance: NA; j_gene: TRBJ2-6; CDR3nt: TGTGCCAGCTGGGACACCCTCTCTGGGGCCAACGTCCTGACTTTC; CDR3aa: CASWDTLSGANVLTF
d_gene: TRBD2; v_gene: TRBV11-1; abundance: NA; j_gene: TRBJ2-2; CDR3nt: TGTGCCAGCAGCTCCTTGGGTAGCGGGAGCGGGGAGCTGTTTTTT; CDR3aa: CASSSLGSGSGELFF
d_gene: NA; v_gene: TRBV6-6; abundance: once; j_gene: TRBJ2-3; CDR3nt: TGTGCCAGCAGTCAGAGCACAGATACGCAGTATTTT; CDR3aa: CASSQSTDTQYF
d_gene: NA; v_gene: TRBV2; abundance: few; j_gene: TRBJ1-1; CDR3nt: TGTGCCGGTAGACAGTCCAATGAAGCTTTCTTT; CDR3aa: CAGRQSNEAFF
d_gene: TRBD1; v_gene: TRBV6-5; abundance: NA; j_gene: TRBJ1-5; CDR3nt: TGTGCCAGCAGCACCGGGACAGGGAATCAGCCCCAGCATTTT; CDR3aa: CASSTGTGNQPQHF
d_gene: NA; v_gene: TRBV4-3; abundance: NA; j_gene: TRBJ2-1; CDR3nt: TGCGCCAGCAGCCAAGATGGGAGGTCCTACAATGAGCAGTTCTTC; CDR3aa: CASSQDGRSYNEQFF